This T cell receptor beta chain was recorded in a study of vaccination effects on CD4 cells after COVID-19. Produced via immunoSEQ multiplex PCR; TCRdb's table is partial and in-frame only. The repertoire holds around 30,000 clones, around 75% seen once, with roughly 15% in the top ten. ViraFEST assay sequencing came after antigen-specific CD4+ T cells were expanded with viral peptide pools. Having been cultured for about ten days, the cells underwent CD4+ T cell isolation. Each participant received a vaccine that was either BNT162b2 or mRNA-1273, given as two doses. The study's findings and limits: Early post-infection timepoints were absent, and convalescent patients were few.

CDR3 length: 13 amino acids. The germline V gene encodes CDR1 SGHAT and CDR2 FQDESV (reference sequence). V lost 5 bases and J lost 0, with 7 bases in between. Remarks on this clone: Its cognate antigen is unknown.

The specimen was CD4+ T cells from PBMCs cultured with HCoV-229E spike peptides, collected after COVID-19 vaccination. The source is a human donor who received a COVID-19 vaccine. The rearrangement links TRBV11-1 to TRBJ1-2; D not certain. CDR3 residues: CASSPGSNYGYTF. The CDR3 DNA sequence: TGTGCCAGCAGCCCGGGCTCTAACTATGGCTACACCTTC.